A selection of T cell receptor beta chains follows, all from one sample in a study of blood T cell repertoires in COVID-19. TCRdb's table, derived via immunoSEQ multiplex PCR, lists solely in-frame clones and lacks some. The sample comprises about 140,000 clones, around three quarters of which are singletons, and around 4% rests with the top ten. Specimen: peripheral blood. The receptor set was obtained from a man between 60 and 75 years old with acute or convalescent COVID-19. The CDR3 runs from the conserved cysteine through the conserved F or W. The order of the fields is V gene, D gene, J gene, clone size, CDR3 DNA, CDR3 protein. D genes are given only for firm matches. Clone size, where shown, is once, few, many, or a class for clones that have expanded.

TRBV19	TRBD1	TRBJ2-7	-	TGTGCCAGTAGTATTTCGGGACAGGGCCCCTACGAGCAGTACTTC	CASSISGQGPYEQYF
TRBV7-9	-	TRBJ2-3	-	TGTGCCAGCAACTTCTATACAGAAGGATCAGATACGCAGTATTTT	CASNFYTEGSDTQYF
TRBV5-1	TRBD1	TRBJ1-3	-	TGCGCCAGCAGCGGACAGGGAGCTGGAAACACCATATATTTT	CASSGQGAGNTIYF
TRBV7-2	-	TRBJ1-3	-	TGTGCCAGCAGATTCGGGAACTCTGGAAACACCATATATTTT	CASRFGNSGNTIYF
TRBV7-9	-	TRBJ1-3	once	TGTGCCAGCAGCCCCAGGGGAAACTCTGGAAACACCATATATTTT	CASSPRGNSGNTIYF
TRBV4-1	-	TRBJ1-1	-	TGCGCCAGCAGCCAAGCAGGGGTTTCCACTGAAGCTTTCTTT	CASSQAGVSTEAFF
TRBV11-2	-	TRBJ1-6	-	TGTGCCAGCAGCTTAGATCTATGGAATTCACCCCTCCACTTT	CASSLDLWNSPLHF
TRBV25-1	TRBD2	TRBJ2-1	once	TGTGCCAGCAGGAGAGCGGGAGGTAACAATGAGCAGTTCTTC	CASRRAGGNNEQFF
TRBV16	-	TRBJ1-3	-	TGTGCCAGCAGCAACAGTCAGGTTGGAAACACCATATATTTT	CASSNSQVGNTIYF
TRBV9	-	TRBJ2-5	-	TGTGCCAGCAGCGTAGGGACATATTCGGAGACCCAGTACTTC	CASSVGTYSETQYF
TRBV7-2	-	TRBJ1-3	-	TGTGCCAGCAGCTTAGGGCAGGGCGTAAACACCATATATTTT	CASSLGQGVNTIYF
TRBV7-9	-	TRBJ1-6	-	TGTGCCAGCAGCCCCACCGGGACATCAGATTCACCCCTCCACTTT	CASSPTGTSDSPLHF
TRBV28	TRBD1	TRBJ1-5	-	TGTGCCAGCGGTCGAGGACAGGGATTGCAGCCCCAGCATTTT	CASGRGQGLQPQHF
TRBV25-1	TRBD2	TRBJ2-1	once	TGTGCCAGCAGTGCGGGACTAGCGGAGAATGAGCAGTTCTTC	CASSAGLAENEQFF
TRBV30	-	TRBJ2-1	-	TGTGCCTGGAGTGCACGGGGGAATGAGCAGTTCTTC	CAWSARGNEQFF
TRBV18	TRBD1	TRBJ2-7	many	TGTGCCAGCTCACCTAAGACAGGGGGCTACTCCTCCTACGAGCAGTACTTC	CASSPKTGGYSSYEQYF